Below, 14 T cell receptor beta chains from the same sample are listed, as sequenced in a study of blood T cell repertoires in COVID-19. The data were produced by immunoSEQ multiplex PCR, yet TCRdb's version contains in-frame clones alone and is incomplete. The sample carries approximately 180,000 clones, 87% recorded once. The sequenced sample consisted of peripheral blood. The origin of the receptors is a man in his 60s with active or convalescent COVID-19.

With regard to this clone: Other DNA sequences of this sample code for an identical CDR3. This chain joins TRBV11-3 and TRBJ1-1; D gene uncertain. The CDR3 covers 13 residues. V was cut by 2 bases and J by 0 bases, with 4 bases left in between. CDR1 is SGHNT and CDR2 is YENEEA in the germline V gene. CDR3 sequence reads: CASSLQMNTEAFF. For the CDR3, the DNA is TGTGCCAGCAGCTTACAAATGAACACTGAAGCTTTCTTT.

This clone was detected a few times. The gene calls are TRBV6-5 and TRBJ2-7; D possibly corresponds to TRBD1 (6 bases). Trimming cost V 7 bases and J 4 bases, with 20 bases left between them. The germline V gene encodes CDR1 MNHEY and CDR2 SVGAGI. The CDR3 extends over 15 amino acids. Here the CDR3 reads CASTGTSGALYEQYF. The CDR3, as DNA: TGTGCCAGCACTGGGACATCCGGGGCCTTGTACGAGCAGTACTTC.

The rearrangement links TRBV7-9 to TRBJ1-1; D gene unclear. The CDR3 length is 15 residues. Trimming took off 6 bases at V and 5 bases at J, with 19 bases between the two ends. CDR1 and CDR2 from the germline V gene are SEHNR and FQNEAQ (reference sequence). The CDR3 is CASSRPAETRTEAFF. The CDR3 DNA reads as TGTGCCAGCAGTCGGCCCGCCGAGACCAGGACTGAAGCTTTCTTT.

The V call is TRBV4-1, the J call TRBJ1-1; D gene uncertain. The germline V gene has CDR1 MGHRA and CDR2 YSYEKL. The ends were cut back, 4 bases at V and 0 bases at J, with 9 bases in the middle. CDR3 length: 14 residues. CDR3 residues: CASSLTELNTEAFF. The CDR3 DNA follows: TGCGCCAGCAGCCTAACTGAATTGAACACTGAAGCTTTCTTT.

J is TRBJ2-3 and V is TRBV5-1; 8 bases line up with TRBD2. Germline V gene data show CDR1 as SGHRS and CDR2 as YFSETQ. The CDR3 covers 18 residues. V trimming: 0 bases; J trimming: 1 base; junction bases outside the gene matches: 10. As DNA, the CDR3 is TGCGCCAGCAGCTTGGACTCGGGGGGGCCCCAAGGCACAGATACGCAGTATTTT. This codes for CASSLDSGGPQGTDTQYF.

This chain joins TRBV7-3 and TRBJ1-2; D is possibly TRBD1 (6 bases). The CDR3 is made up of 19 amino acids. Trimming removed 0 bases at V and 0 bases at J, with 20 bases between. Germline V gene sequence: CDR1 SGHTA, CDR2 FQGTGA. This CDR3 reads CASSLTPLPGQGANYGYTF. CDR3 nucleotide sequence: TGTGCCAGCAGCTTAACCCCCTTGCCGGGACAAGGAGCTAACTATGGCTACACCTTC. Combining the CDR3 with reference TRBV7-3 and TRBJ1-2 gives the whole variable domain GAGVSQTPSNKVTEKGKYVELRCDPISGHTALYWYRQSLGQGPEFLIYFQGTGAADDSGLPNDRFFAVRPEGSVSTLKIQRTERGDSAVYLCASSLTPLPGQGANYGYTFGSGTRLTVV.

This clone was picked up one time. This sequence joins TRBV5-1 and TRBJ1-5, with D unclear. CDR3 length: 16 amino acids. CDR1 and CDR2 (germline): SGHRS, YFSETQ. V was shortened by 0 bases and J by 2 bases, with 12 bases between the two germline ends. This CDR3 is CASSLGSNAGNQPQHF. The CDR3 nucleotides read TGCGCCAGCAGCTTGGGGTCCAACGCGGGCAATCAGCCCCAGCATTTT.

V usage is TRBV5-5 and J usage is TRBJ2-5; 7 bases align to TRBD1. The CDR3 contains 15 residues. V lost 4 bases and J lost 4; bases outside the gene matches: 10. CDR1 is SGHKS, CDR2 YYEKEE, per germline (reference sequence). The CDR3 loop reads CASSRQGGVRETQYF. In nucleotides, the CDR3 is TGTGCCAGCAGCCGACAGGGTGGGGTGAGAGAGACCCAGTACTTC. Variable domain in full (rest from reference TRBV5-5 and TRBJ2-5): DAGVTQSPTHLIKTRGQQVTLRCSPISGHKSVSWYQQVLGQGPQFIFQYYEKEERGRGNFPDRFSARQFPNYSSELNVNALLLGDSALYLCASSRQGGVRETQYFGPGTRLLVL.

A remark on this clone: Other DNA sequences in this specimen translate into the identical CDR3. The chain carries TRBV7-3 and TRBJ2-3; D is unresolved. Germline V gene sequence: CDR1 SGHTA, CDR2 FQGTGA. This CDR3 has 13 amino acids. V shed 5 bases and J shed 0 bases, with 6 bases lying between them. The DNA for the CDR3 is TGTGCCAGCAGCCCCTCTAGCACAGATACGCAGTATTTT. Residues: CASSPSSTDTQYF.

V is TRBV6-1 and J is TRBJ1-6; a weak D match, TRBD1 (6 bases). The V end was cut by 0 bases, the J end by 7 bases, with 13 bases between. Germline CDR1 is MNHNS and CDR2 is SASEGT. CDR3 length equals 16 residues. Here the CDR3 reads CASSEALTGNNSPLHF. CDR3 nucleotides: TGTGCCAGCAGTGAAGCGCTTACAGGGAACAATTCACCCCTCCACTTT.

This chain links TRBV5-8 with TRBJ1-3, with D unresolved. This CDR3 has 13 residues. Trimming removed 4 bases from V and 4 bases from J, with 9 bases in between. CDR1 is SGHTS, CDR2 YDEGEE, per germline. This chain's CDR3 is CASSRTKGNTIYF. CDR3 nucleotides: TGTGCCAGCAGCCGGACTAAAGGAAACACCATATATTTT. Complete variable domain (other parts from reference TRBV5-8 and TRBJ1-3): EAGVTQSPTHLIKTRGQQATLRCSPISGHTSVYWYQQALGLGLQFLLWYDEGEERNRGNFPPRFSGRQFPNYSSELNVNALELEDSALYLCASSRTKGNTIYFGEGSWLTVV.

The chain links TRBV19 to TRBJ2-7, with 10 bases aligning to TRBD1. Germline trimming cut 4 bases from V and 3 bases from J; bases unmatched to any gene: 3. The CDR3 is 14 residues long. Germline CDR1 LNHDA, CDR2 SQIVND (reference sequence). As DNA, the CDR3 is TGTGCCAGTAGTACCCGGACAGGGGGCTACGAGCAGTACTTC. It is translated as CASSTRTGGYEQYF.

This clone has just a few counts. This chain links TRBV3-1 (or the pseudogene TRBV3-2) with TRBJ2-5, with D perhaps TRBD2 (6 bases). Germline CDR1 is LGHDT and CDR2 is YNNKEL (reference sequence). The CDR3 consists of 15 residues. V dropped 1 base and J dropped 0 bases, with 9 bases sitting between them. CDR3: CASSQAAGNQETQYF. CDR3 DNA sequence: TGTGCCAGCAGCCAAGCGGCGGGGAACCAAGAGACCCAGTACTTC.

The V and J genes are TRBV7-8 and TRBJ1-3; TRBD1 aligns across 9 bases. Germline CDR1 and CDR2: SGHVS and FQNEAQ. J was trimmed by 4 bases and V by 5 bases; bases with no gene match: 9. The CDR3 consists of 16 residues. The CDR3 bases are TGTGCCAGCAGCGCCCTACAGGGGGCATGGGGAAACACCATATATTTT. It yields the protein CASSALQGAWGNTIYF.